A single sample gave rise to the 5 T cell receptor beta chains below, sequenced in a study of T cells in narcolepsy (dated by TCRdb to between 2018 and 2020). To prepare the library, the immunoSEQ multiplex PCR assay was applied. TCRdb holds this immuneACCESS table with in-frame rearrangements only. Some clones are missing; in checked studies, unresolved V genes explain under half, and the rest has no known cause. The sample contains some 22,000 clones, approximately 85% of them found a single time. Around 9.6% of the sample lies in the top ten. The sequencing input was memory (CD45RA-) CD4+ T cells from blood. The cell subset or site label for this specimen denotes: memory T cells sorted ex vivo from peripheral blood. These receptors all stem from a human donor in good health.

This chain connects TRBV2 to TRBJ1-5; D may be TRBD1 (6 bases). The CDR3 length is 14 residues. Germline CDR1 SNHLY, CDR2 FYNNEI. V dropped 6 bases and J dropped 3 bases, with 12 bases sitting between them. The CDR3 DNA reads TGTGCCAGCAGCCGCAGGGGTTACAATCAGCCCCAGCATTTT. Translated, it gives CASSRRGYNQPQHF.

The chain carries TRBV10-3 and TRBJ1-5; TRBD1 might be the D (6 bases). The CDR3 spans 14 residues. Germline V gene sequence: CDR1 ENHRY, CDR2 SYGVKD. Trimming took 5 bases from V and 0 from J, leaving 8 bases between them. The CDR3 sequence: CAISPTGSNQPQHF. The DNA for the CDR3 is TGTGCCATCAGTCCGACAGGTAGCAATCAGCCCCAGCATTTT.

This chain joins TRBV10-1 and TRBJ2-1, with TRBD2 as a possible D gene (6 bases). CDR1 and CDR2 (germline): WNHNN, SYGVQD (reference sequence). This CDR3 comprises 13 residues. Deletions cut 4 bases from V and 11 bases from J, with 15 bases between. The CDR3 DNA follows: TGCGCCAGCAGTGTTGGAGGGCCTACACAGCAGTTCTTC. This sequence encodes CASSVGGPTQQFF.

The rearrangement links TRBV4-3 to TRBJ2-3; D gene uncertain. V gave up 3 bases and J gave up 3 bases, with 7 bases separating them. Germline V gene sequence: CDR1 LGHNA, CDR2 YSLEER. The length of the CDR3 is 13 residues. CDR3 in DNA: TGCGCCAGCAGCCACGAAGGAACAGATACGCAGTATTTT. This sequence encodes CASSHEGTDTQYF.

V is TRBV7-9 and J is TRBJ1-5; no clear D gene. This CDR3 region has 14 residues. Deletions cut 1 base from V and 5 bases from J, with 9 bases between. Germline V CDR1 and CDR2: SEHNR, FQNEAQ (reference sequence). The CDR3 here is CASSLGFGYQPQHF. In nucleotides, the CDR3 is TGTGCCAGCAGCTTAGGGTTTGGTTATCAGCCCCAGCATTTT.